Listed here are 12 T cell receptor beta chains from one sample, sequenced in a study of regulatory T cells in long-lasting Graves disease. Arm-PCR of CDR3 regions and iRepertoire HTBI primers were the basis on which TCR beta libraries were built. TCRdb recomputed calls from the multiplex PCR reads with MiXCR, one row per CDR3 protein. The sample includes some 350,000 distinct CDR3 sequences, 15% to 20% seen only once; the top ten take around 21%. This sample's time point: newly diagnosed GD, antithyroid drugs for less than 3 months. The TCR library was prepared using RNA isolated from PBMCs. In addition, the sample was reused for a study of T cells in Graves' hyperthyroidism and ophthalmopathy.

The sample consisted of peripheral blood mononuclear cells (PBMCs), taken at new diagnosis, from a patient treated with antithyroid drugs. The receptors were sampled from a woman between 18 and 29 years old with Graves disease.

This clonotype has ten or more counts. The chain is built from TRBV29-1 and TRBJ2-5; possible D gene TRBD2, 5 bases. Germline V gene data show CDR1 as SQVTM and CDR2 as ANQGSEA. The CDR3 consists of 11 residues. V was pared by 7 bases and J by 3 bases, with 9 bases between. In DNA, the CDR3 is TGCAGCGGAGGGCAGGAAGAGACCCAGTACTTC. Translated: CSGGQEETQYF.

This clonotype appeared many times. The chain joins TRBV15 to TRBJ1-2; possibly TRBD1 for D (6 bases). V dropped 0 bases and J dropped 5 bases, with 7 bases sitting between them. This CDR3 has 13 amino acids. CDR1 and CDR2 from the germline V gene are LNHNV and YYDKDF (reference sequence). The CDR3 region has the DNA TGTGCCACCAGCAGAGATGGACAGTATGGCTACACCTTC. It encodes CATSRDGQYGYTF.

This clonotype has only a few counts. The V and J genes are TRBV6-5 and TRBJ2-5; D may be TRBD2 (5 bases). Looked up from germline, CDR1 is MNHEY and CDR2 is SVGAGI. V was pared by 0 bases and J by 2 bases, with 10 bases between. The CDR3 is 15 amino acids. In DNA form, the CDR3 reads TGTGCCAGCAGTTACTCACCAGCGGATCAAGAGACCCAGTACTTC. This translates into CASSYSPADQETQYF.

V is TRBV6-2 or TRBV6-3 and J is TRBJ1-5, with a weak D call TRBD1 (5 bases). Deletions cut 0 bases from V and 0 bases from J, with 9 bases between. CDR1 MNHEY and CDR2 SVGEGT come from the germline V gene. The CDR3 is 16 residues long. The CDR3 DNA reads TGTGCCAGCAGTTACTCCCGGACATCTAGCAATCAGCCCCAGCATTTT. Encoded protein: CASSYSRTSSNQPQHF.

This clonotype was counted at least ten times. This chain links TRBV5-1 with TRBJ2-3; 9 nucleotides match TRBD2. The CDR3 spans 17 residues. V dropped 0 bases and J dropped 4; count of bases not matched to a gene: 9. Germline V gene lookup returns CDR1 SGHRS and CDR2 YFSETQ. The CDR3 sequence: CASSLAMGGRAADTQYF. The DNA for the CDR3 is TGCGCCAGCAGCTTGGCAATGGGCGGGAGGGCAGCAGATACGCAGTATTTT.

There are many counts of this clonotype. The V call is TRBV30, the J call TRBJ1-5; D is uncertain. V lost 6 bases, J lost 0 bases, and 9 bases lay in between. The CDR3 is 13 amino acids. Germline values: CDR1 GTSNPN, CDR2 SVGIG (reference sequence). CDR3 coding DNA: TGTGCCTGCTCCCCAGATAGCAATCAGCCCCAGCATTTT. It specifies CACSPDSNQPQHF. The full variable domain, in which reference TRBV30 and TRBJ1-5 provide the parts outside the CDR3, is SQTIHQWPATLVQPVGSPLSLECTVEGTSNPNLYWYRQAAGRGLQLLFYSVGIGQISSEVPQNLSASRPQDRQFILSSKKLLLSDSGFYLCACSPDSNQPQHFGDGTRLSIL.

This clonotype has ten or more counts. In DNA, the CDR3 is TGTGCCAGCAGCCGATCCCGGACCGAACTTCTAACTAATGAAAAACTGTTTTTT. Encoded protein: CASSRSRTELLTNEKLFF. The chain employs TRBV7-2 and TRBJ1-4; D not resolved. Germline CDR1 and CDR2: SGHTA and FQGNSA. The V and J ends lost 5 bases and 1 base respectively, with 20 bases between them. This CDR3 spans 18 amino acids.

The chain carries TRBV7-9 and TRBJ2-1; 9 positions match TRBD2. The V and J ends lost 5 bases and 9 bases, in that order; junction bases with no gene match: 17. The CDR3 has 17 amino acids. The germline V gene has CDR1 SEHNR and CDR2 FQNEAQ (reference sequence). In nucleotides, the CDR3 is TGTGCCAGCAGCGCGCACAACGGGACTAGCATTCCTCGTGAGCAGTTCTTC. It encodes CASSAHNGTSIPREQFF. The full variable domain, its missing parts supplied by reference TRBV7-9 and TRBJ2-1, is DTGVSQNPRHKITKRGQNVTFRCDPISEHNRLYWYRQTLGQGPEFLTYFQNEAQLEKSRLLSDRFSAERPKGSFSTLEIQRTEQGDSAMYLCASSAHNGTSIPREQFFGPGTRLTVL.

This clonotype was observed a few times. This chain joins TRBV12-5 and TRBJ2-1, with 13 nucleotides matching TRBD2. Germline lookup yields CDR1 LGHNT and CDR2 FRNRAP. The CDR3 covers 18 residues. The trim removed 4 bases at V and 3 bases at J, leaving 9 bases unmatched. The CDR3 coding sequence is TGTGCTAGTGGTTCGACTAGCGGGAGGTTCACAGGCTACAATGAGCAGTTCTTC. Translated, it gives CASGSTSGRFTGYNEQFF. Filled out from reference TRBV12-5 and TRBJ2-1, the complete variable domain reads DARVTQTPRHKVTEMGQEVTMRCQPILGHNTVFWYRQTMMQGLELLAYFRNRAPLDDSGMPKDRFSAEMPDATLATLKIQPSEPRDSAVYFCASGSTSGRFTGYNEQFFGPGTRLTVL.

The V and J genes are TRBV2 and TRBJ2-1; TRBD2 agrees at 10 bases. Per the germline V gene, CDR1 is SNHLY and CDR2 is FYNNEI. With 4 bases clipped from V and 7 bases from J, the junction kept 10 bases outside the gene matches. The CDR3 covers 16 residues. In DNA form, the CDR3 reads TGTGCCAGCAGTGTATTAGGTCTAGCGGGGGCAAATGAGCAGTTCTTC. Its translation is CASSVLGLAGANEQFF.

This chain connects TRBV5-5 to TRBJ1-6, with 7 bases lining up with TRBD1. The CDR3 runs to 14 residues. CDR1 is SGHKS, CDR2 YYEKEE, per germline (reference sequence). The trim removed 4 bases at V and 10 bases at J, leaving 8 bases unmatched. CDR3 protein: CASSPMDRKSPLHF. CDR3 bases: TGTGCCAGCAGCCCCATGGACAGGAAGTCACCCCTCCACTTT.

The rearrangement links TRBV6-2 or TRBV6-3 to TRBJ2-2, with 13 bases matching TRBD2. The germline gives CDR1 MNHEY, CDR2 SVGEGT. CDR3 size: 15 residues. V lost 8 bases and J lost 8; bases outside the gene matches: 8. The CDR3 DNA is TGTGCCAGCGGTGGACTAGCGGGGGAAGCGGGGGAGCTGTTTTTT. It translates to CASGGLAGEAGELFF.